The T cell receptor beta chain described here comes from a study of blood T cell repertoires in COVID-19. Study context: The United States, Italy and Spain supplied acute and convalescent COVID-19 samples. Sample material is recorded as cDNA or gDNA derived from T cells, B-cell-depleted T cells, or PBMCs.

Study processing details: Amplified reference gene primers provided the basis for estimating nucleated cell counts. Clones were sequenced by immunoSEQ multiplex PCR, and TCRdb holds only the in-frame ones, with some missing. V and J calls and clone size are given by that table; D and trimming were obtained from the DNA. The sample has around 130,000 clones, about 80% seen once. This CDR3 has 13 residues. Trimming took 0 bases from V and 3 from J, leaving 6 bases between them. Germline V gene data show CDR1 as SGDLS and CDR2 as YYNGEE. The sample consisted of peripheral blood. The gene calls are TRBV9 and TRBJ1-1; weak D call: TRBD1 (5 bases). The TCR was taken from a woman in her fifties or sixties with acute or convalescent COVID-19. CDR3 sequence: CASSVAGDTEAFF. CDR3 DNA: TGTGCCAGCAGCGTAGCGGGGGACACTGAAGCTTTCTTT.